These 26 T cell receptor beta chains originate from one sample sequenced in a study of blood T cell repertoires in COVID-19. Generated by immunoSEQ multiplex PCR, the TCRdb table keeps only in-frame clones and is missing some. The sample lists approximately 350,000 clones; around 87% were seen once. What was sequenced was peripheral blood. The receptors stem from a woman aged 45 to 65 with COVID-19, enrolled during active disease.

This clone was found once. This chain uses TRBV10-2 with TRBJ2-7; D gene uncertain. V was cut by 10 bases and J by 1 base, with 14 bases left in between. The CDR3 covers 13 residues. Germline V gene data show CDR1 as WSHSY and CDR2 as SAAADI. DNA of the CDR3: TGCGCCACCGGTTCTGATTGGTCCTACGAGCAGTACTTC. Its protein is CATGSDWSYEQYF.

The chain is built from TRBV7-8 and TRBJ2-5; a weak D match, TRBD1 (7 bases). V dropped 3 bases and J dropped 2 bases, with 13 bases sitting between them. CDR1 is SGHVS and CDR2 is FQNEAQ in the germline V gene. CDR3 length: 15 residues. The CDR3, as DNA: TGTGCCAGCAGCTTTTGGGGGGACAGTCAAGAGACCCAGTACTTC. It codes for CASSFWGDSQETQYF.

This clone has just a few counts. The chain is built from TRBV5-1 and TRBJ2-1; 8 bases agree with TRBD1. J was trimmed by 8 bases and V by 2 bases; bases with no gene match: 9. Germline V gene lookup returns CDR1 SGHRS and CDR2 YFSETQ. The CDR3 totals 15 residues. CDR3 sequence: CASSFQGASTDEQFF. CDR3 coding DNA: TGCGCCAGCAGCTTTCAGGGGGCAAGTACAGATGAGCAGTTCTTC. The variable domain in full, with the rest retrieved from reference TRBV5-1 and TRBJ2-1, is KAGVTQTPRYLIKTRGQQVTLSCSPISGHRSVSWYQQTPGQGLQFLFEYFSETQRNKGNFPGRFSGRQFSNSRSEMNVSTLELGDSALYLCASSFQGASTDEQFFGPGTRLTVL.

In DNA form, the CDR3 reads TGTGCCAGCAGCTTCGGGGGGACTAGCGGGAGCACCGGGGAGCTGTTTTTT. This sequence encodes CASSFGGTSGSTGELFF. V gene TRBV5-6 combines with J gene TRBJ2-2; 14 bases are a match to TRBD2. The CDR3 runs 17 residues. Per the germline V gene, CDR1 is SGHDT and CDR2 is YYEEEE. Unmatched junction bases numbered 4, after V lost 2 bases and J lost 4 bases.

The V gene is TRBV19, the J gene TRBJ2-7; TRBD1 might be the D (6 bases). The CDR3 has 14 amino acids. Trimming pared 3 bases from V and 5 bases from J, leaving 14 bases between. Per the germline V gene, CDR1 is LNHDA and CDR2 is SQIVND (reference sequence). CDR3 sequence (DNA): TGTGCCAGTAGTATTACAGGGATGAGCCACGAGCAGTACTTC. Its protein product is CASSITGMSHEQYF.

This chain connects TRBV9 to TRBJ1-1; the D is unclear. Germline assignment: CDR1 SGDLS and CDR2 YYNGEE. Trimming shortened V by 3 bases and J by 1 base, and 13 bases separated the two germline ends. The CDR3 loop spans 15 amino acids. As DNA, the CDR3 is TGTGCCAGCAGCGCAGGTCTTCAGCAGAACACTGAAGCTTTCTTT. It yields the protein CASSAGLQQNTEAFF. The entire variable domain, with the rest obtained from reference TRBV9 and TRBJ1-1, is as follows: DSGVTQTPKHLITATGQRVTLRCSPRSGDLSVYWYQQSLDQGLQFLIQYYNGEERAKGNILERFSAQQFPDLHSELNLSSLELGDSALYFCASSAGLQQNTEAFFGQGTRLTVV.

This sequence joins TRBV5-4 and TRBJ1-1, with a weak D call TRBD1 (5 bases). The CDR3 is made up of 14 amino acids. Trimming removed 5 bases from V and 3 bases from J, with 14 bases in between. From germline, CDR1 is SGHNT and CDR2 YYREEE (reference sequence). CDR3 coding DNA: TGTGCCAGCAGACTGGGAGGGGCGGACACTGAAGCTTTCTTT. Protein product: CASRLGGADTEAFF. Together with reference TRBV5-4 and TRBJ1-1, the CDR3 gives the full variable domain: ETGVTQSPTHLIKTRGQQVTLRCSSQSGHNTVSWYQQALGQGPQFIFQYYREEENGRGNFPPRFSGLQFPNYSSELNVNALELDDSALYLCASRLGGADTEAFFGQGTRLTVV.

The gene calls are TRBV7-2 and TRBJ2-2; 9 positions match TRBD2. CDR1 is SGHTA and CDR2 is FQGNSA in the germline V gene. The V gene end was trimmed by 4 bases and the J gene end by 1 base; junction bases not matched to a gene: 7. The CDR3 has 17 residues. CDR3 nucleotide sequence: TGTGCCAGCAGCTCACGTGCGGGAGGGAAGAACACCGGGGAGCTGTTTTTT. It encodes CASSSRAGGKNTGELFF.

The chain carries TRBV5-1 and TRBJ2-5; D unclear. The CDR3 sequence is 14 residues long. CDR1 and CDR2 (germline): SGHRS, YFSETQ. Trimming cost V 3 bases and J 7 bases, with 16 bases left between them. The CDR3 DNA reads TGCGCCAGCAGCTCTGAGAGAGGCTCCAGGACCCAGTACTTC. Its protein is CASSSERGSRTQYF.

The J gene is TRBJ1-2, the V gene TRBV7-2, with 12 bases fitting TRBD1. The CDR3 loop spans 17 amino acids. V lost 4 bases, J lost 4 bases, and 10 bases stayed unmatched. The germline CDR1 and CDR2 sequences are SGHTA and FQGNSA. This CDR3 is CASSSGTGGYVSYGYTF. Here the CDR3 DNA reads TGTGCCAGCAGCTCAGGGACAGGGGGCTATGTAAGCTATGGCTACACCTTC.

V usage is TRBV27 and J usage is TRBJ2-7; 8 nucleotides match TRBD1. Germline CDR1 reads MNHEY; CDR2 reads SMNVEV (reference sequence). The junction had 3 bases not matched to a gene; V was cut back by 5 bases and J by 3 bases. The CDR3 has 13 amino acids. The CDR3 loop reads CASSHGQGYEQYF. DNA of the CDR3: TGTGCCAGCAGTCATGGACAGGGCTACGAGCAGTACTTC.

CDR3 protein: CASSPTGGPQDTQYF. CDR3 coding DNA: TGTGCCAGCTCACCGACGGGAGGGCCTCAAGATACGCAGTATTTT. V is TRBV18 and J is TRBJ2-3, with 8 bases matching TRBD2. The CDR3 runs to 15 residues. Per the germline V gene, CDR1 is KGHSH and CDR2 is LQKENI. The V and J ends lost 3 bases and 5 bases, in that order; junction bases with no gene match: 7.

The chain employs TRBV30 and TRBJ1-4; D is ambiguous. V lost 3 bases, J lost 5 bases, and 10 bases lay in between. The CDR3 loop spans 13 amino acids. The germline V gene has CDR1 GTSNPN and CDR2 SVGIG (reference sequence). As DNA, the CDR3 is TGTGCCTGGAGCGCCAGGCCAAATGAAAAACTGTTTTTT. Its protein is CAWSARPNEKLFF.

The chain employs TRBV7-9 and TRBJ1-3; maybe TRBD1 (6 bases). Germline V gives CDR1 SEHNR, CDR2 FQNEAQ (reference sequence). The CDR3 length is 17 residues. V was pared by 1 base and J by 2 bases, with 15 bases between. The CDR3 nucleotides are TGTGCCAGCAGCTTAGTAGTCGGACAGACGGCTGGAAACACCATATATTTT. Amino acid sequence: CASSLVVGQTAGNTIYF.

This clone came up once. The chain links TRBV19 to TRBJ1-1, with TRBD1 as a possible D gene (6 bases). V dropped 9 bases and J dropped 4 bases, with 18 bases sitting between them. Germline CDR1 and CDR2: LNHDA and SQIVND (reference sequence). This CDR3 has 14 amino acids. The CDR3 is CASVGTGFSTEAFF. In nucleotides, the CDR3 is TGTGCCAGCGTCGGTACAGGGTTTAGCACTGAAGCTTTCTTT. The full variable domain, completed using reference TRBV19 and TRBJ1-1, is DGGITQSPKYLFRKEGQNVTLSCEQNLNHDAMYWYRQDPGQGLRLIYYSQIVNDFQKGDIAEGYSVSREKKESFPLTVTSAQKNPTAFYLCASVGTGFSTEAFFGQGTRLTVV.

This clone appeared a single time. The rearrangement links TRBV18 to TRBJ2-5, with 11 bases fitting TRBD2. Unmatched junction bases numbered 11, after V lost 6 bases and J lost 2 bases. The CDR3 length is 17 residues. Germline V gene lookup returns CDR1 KGHSH and CDR2 LQKENI. DNA of the CDR3: TGTGCCAGCTCGCTTACCTTAGCGGGAGGGAATCAAGAGACCCAGTACTTC. Amino acid sequence: CASSLTLAGGNQETQYF.

There are a few counts of this clone. CDR3 residues: CASSPDSGYGYTF. As DNA, the CDR3 is TGTGCCAGCTCACCTGACTCCGGCTATGGCTACACCTTC. The chain joins TRBV18 to TRBJ1-2, with D unresolved. The CDR3 runs to 13 residues. The germline V gene encodes CDR1 KGHSH and CDR2 LQKENI. Trimming pared 3 bases from V and 4 bases from J, leaving 9 bases between.

The V and J genes are TRBV2 and TRBJ2-3; 8 bases fit TRBD2. V lost 8 bases and J lost 2; bases outside the gene matches: 6. CDR3 length: 14 amino acids. Germline CDR1 reads SNHLY; CDR2 reads FYNNEI. Here the CDR3 DNA reads TGTGCCAGCGGGCAGACTAGCGCCACAGATACGCAGTATTTT. Protein product: CASGQTSATDTQYF.

The rearrangement joins TRBV7-9 to TRBJ2-2, with no clear D. Germline V gene sequence: CDR1 SEHNR, CDR2 FQNEAQ (reference sequence). There are 15 residues in the CDR3. V lost 5 bases and J lost 1, with 11 bases in between. The CDR3 DNA reads as TGTGCCAGCAGCCCGAGTAGTCTGAACACCGGGGAGCTGTTTTTT. It yields the protein CASSPSSLNTGELFF. The variable domain in full, completed from reference TRBV7-9 and TRBJ2-2, reads DTGVSQNPRHKITKRGQNVTFRCDPISEHNRLYWYRQTLGQGPEFLTYFQNEAQLEKSRLLSDRFSAERPKGSFSTLEIQRTEQGDSAMYLCASSPSSLNTGELFFGEGSRLTVL.

The chain has TRBV6-5 and TRBJ1-2; no clear D gene. The CDR3 consists of 13 residues. The V end was cut by 8 bases, the J end by 0 bases, with 10 bases between. The V gene's germline CDR1 is MNHEY and CDR2 SVGAGI. The CDR3 DNA reads as TGTGCCAGCGGGCGGGGTCCTAACTATGGCTACACCTTC. This translates into CASGRGPNYGYTF.

The chain is built from TRBV28 and TRBJ1-6, with D tentatively TRBD1 (5 bases). CDR1 and CDR2 from the germline V gene are MDHEN and SYDVKM. This CDR3 contains 15 residues. Trimming left V 5 bases short and J 6 bases short, with 14 bases between. CDR3 amino acids: CASSLTGGGNSPLHF. Written as DNA, the CDR3 is TGTGCCAGCAGTCTCACCGGGGGTGGTAATTCACCCCTCCACTTT.

V is TRBV5-6 and J is TRBJ2-7; 7 nucleotides agree with TRBD1. Trimming removed 3 bases from V and 2 bases from J; junction bases left unmatched: 5. The germline V gene has CDR1 SGHDT and CDR2 YYEEEE. The CDR3 runs to 14 residues. The CDR3 bases are TGTGCCAGCAGCTACGACAGGGTAGCCTACGAGCAGTACTTC. This gives the protein CASSYDRVAYEQYF.

The V call is TRBV5-6, the J call TRBJ2-7; 12 bases line up with TRBD1. After removal of 4 bases from V and 5 bases from J, the junction contained 10 bases not matched to a gene. Germline V gene lookup returns CDR1 SGHDT and CDR2 YYEEEE. The CDR3 length is 16 residues. CDR3 residues: CASSVGGGQGAHEQYF. CDR3 coding DNA: TGTGCCAGCAGCGTGGGTGGGGGACAGGGGGCCCACGAGCAGTACTTC.

The chain recombines TRBV7-9 with TRBJ1-2; D remains ambiguous. The CDR3 loop spans 17 amino acids. V was cut by 5 bases and J by 4 bases, with 23 bases left in between. Germline V gene data show CDR1 as SEHNR and CDR2 as FQNEAQ (reference sequence). CDR3 DNA: TGTGCCAGCAGCCGCGTCATGGTCGTTGAAGGGAGCTATGGCTACACCTTC. Protein product: CASSRVMVVEGSYGYTF.

J is TRBJ2-7 and V is TRBV3-1 (or the pseudogene TRBV3-2); 7 bases match TRBD2. The CDR3 length is 14 residues. Germline assignment: CDR1 LGHDT and CDR2 YNNKEL (reference sequence). J was trimmed by 12 bases and V by 0 bases; bases with no gene match: 11. Here the CDR3 DNA reads TGTGCCAGCAGCCAAGATTCTGTGGCGGGGGAACTGTACTTC. Amino acids: CASSQDSVAGELYF.

The chain combines TRBV27 with TRBJ1-5, with 7 nucleotides matching TRBD1. The junction had 14 bases not matched to a gene; V was cut back by 3 bases and J by 0 bases. CDR1 and CDR2 (germline): MNHEY, SMNVEV (reference sequence). This CDR3 has 19 amino acids. The CDR3 DNA is TGTGCCAGCAGTTTCCCTCTGGGACAGAGGGAAAATAGCAATCAGCCCCAGCATTTT. Encoded protein: CASSFPLGQRENSNQPQHF.